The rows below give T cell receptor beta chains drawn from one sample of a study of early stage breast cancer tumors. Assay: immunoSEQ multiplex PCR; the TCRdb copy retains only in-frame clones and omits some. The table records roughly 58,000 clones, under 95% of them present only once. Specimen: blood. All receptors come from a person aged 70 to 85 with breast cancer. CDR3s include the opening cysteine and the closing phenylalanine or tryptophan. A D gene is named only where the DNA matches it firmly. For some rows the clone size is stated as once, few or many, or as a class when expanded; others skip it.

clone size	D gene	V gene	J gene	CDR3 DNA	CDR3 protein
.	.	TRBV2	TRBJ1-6	TGTGCCAGAGGCCCCCTAGGGGCACCTTCACCCCTCCACTTT	CARGPLGAPSPLHF
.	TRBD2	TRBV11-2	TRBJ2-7	TGTGCCAGCAGCTTCCTAGCGGGGCCCTACGAGCAGTACTTC	CASSFLAGPYEQYF
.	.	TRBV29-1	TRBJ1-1	TGCAGCGTTGCCCCCATGAGGGAGTTT	CSVAPMREF
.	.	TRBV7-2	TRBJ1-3	TGTGCCAGCAGCTTTCAGGGAGGGGGTTCTGGAAACACCATATATTTT	CASSFQGGGSGNTIYF
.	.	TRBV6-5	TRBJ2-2	TGTGCCAGCAGTGTCTACAGCGGGGAGCTGTTTTTT	CASSVYSGELFF
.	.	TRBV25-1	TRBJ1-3	TGTGCCAGCAGTGAAACTACAGGGCCTGGAAACACCATATATTTT	CASSETTGPGNTIYF
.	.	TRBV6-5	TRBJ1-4	TGTGCCAGCAGTTACGGGGCAGGGGAGTATCTGTTTTTT	CASSYGAGEYLFF
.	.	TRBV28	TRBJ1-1	TGTGCCAGCACCGCCCCGCAGGGAAACACTGAAGCTTTCTTT	CASTAPQGNTEAFF
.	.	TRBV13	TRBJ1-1	TGTGCCAGCAGCTTAGCCAGTGGCGAAGCTTTCTTT	CASSLASGEAFF
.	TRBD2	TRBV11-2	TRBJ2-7	TGTGCCAGCAGCTTCCGACTAGCGGGAGTCCGGGAGCAGTACTTC	CASSFRLAGVREQYF
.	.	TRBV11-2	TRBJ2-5	TGTGCCAGCAGGGGAACTAGTGGGGGGGAGACCCAGTACTTC	CASRGTSGGETQYF
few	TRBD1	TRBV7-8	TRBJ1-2	TGTGCCAGCAGCTTTACAGGGGGGGCTGGCTACACCTTC	CASSFTGGAGYTF
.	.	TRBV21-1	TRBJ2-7	TGTGCCAGCAGCATACAGTATGCAGGGGGAACAACTAATGGCGAGCAGTACTTC	CASSIQYAGGTTNGEQYF
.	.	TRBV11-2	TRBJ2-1	TGTGCCAGCAGCTTAGAAAGGGGTGAGCAGTTCTTC	CASSLERGEQFF
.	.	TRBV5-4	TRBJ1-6	TGTGCCAGCAGCTTGGGGGGCGATTCACCCCTCCACTTT	CASSLGGDSPLHF
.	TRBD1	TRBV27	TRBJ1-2	TGTGCCAGCAGTGAGGGGGCGCAAAACTATGGCTACACCTTC	CASSEGAQNYGYTF
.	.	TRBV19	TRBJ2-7	TGTGCCAGTAGGTCTGAGGGGGGGTCCTACGAGCAGTACTTC	CASRSEGGSYEQYF
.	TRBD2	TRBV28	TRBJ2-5	TGTGCCAGCAGTCCCCAAGCGGGGGAAGAGACCCAGTACTTC	CASSPQAGEETQYF
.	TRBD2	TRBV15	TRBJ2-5	TGTGCCACCAGCAGAGGTCCTAGCGGGGGGGTAGAGACCCAGTACTTC	CATSRGPSGGVETQYF
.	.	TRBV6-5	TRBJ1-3	TGTGCCAGCAGTTCAGGGGTCGGAAACACCATATATTTT	CASSSGVGNTIYF
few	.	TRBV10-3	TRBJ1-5	TGTGCCATCGGGAGCCCAAGTCAGCCCCAGCATTTT	CAIGSPSQPQHF
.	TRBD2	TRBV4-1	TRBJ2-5	TGCGCCAGCAGCCACGAAGGACTAGCGGGGGGGCGGGAGACCCAGTACTTC	CASSHEGLAGGRETQYF
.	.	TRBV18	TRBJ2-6	TGTGCCAGCTCACCTACAGGCTCCGGGGCCAACGTCCTGACTTTC	CASSPTGSGANVLTF
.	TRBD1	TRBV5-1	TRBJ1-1	TGCGCCAGCCGGACAGGGCTAGATGCTTTCTTT	CASRTGLDAFF
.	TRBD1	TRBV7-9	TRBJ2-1	TGTGCCAGCAGCCATAGACAGGGGGCCTACAATGAGCAGTTCTTC	CASSHRQGAYNEQFF
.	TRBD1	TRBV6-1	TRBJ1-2	TGTGCCAGCAGCGAGACAGGGGACTATGGCTACACCTTC	CASSETGDYGYTF